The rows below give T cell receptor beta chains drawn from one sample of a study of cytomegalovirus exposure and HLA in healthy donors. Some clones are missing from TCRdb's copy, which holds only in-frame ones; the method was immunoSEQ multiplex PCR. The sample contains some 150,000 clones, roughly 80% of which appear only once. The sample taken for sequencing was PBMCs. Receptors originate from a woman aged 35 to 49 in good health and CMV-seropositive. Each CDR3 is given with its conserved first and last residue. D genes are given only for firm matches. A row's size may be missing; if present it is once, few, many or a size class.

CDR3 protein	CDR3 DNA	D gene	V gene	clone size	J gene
CASSFFPGFDTGELFF	TGCGCCAGCAGCTTTTTTCCAGGGTTCGACACCGGGGAGCTGTTTTTT	-	TRBV5-1	once	TRBJ2-2
CASSDRRGNEQFF	TGTGCCAGCAGTGACCGAAGGGGGAATGAGCAGTTCTTC	-	TRBV2	-	TRBJ2-1
CASSGLTDTQYF	TGTGCCAGCAGCGGGCTAACAGATACGCAGTATTTT	-	TRBV7-9	-	TRBJ2-3
CSVHSSYEQYF	TGCAGCGTTCACAGCTCCTACGAGCAGTACTTC	-	TRBV29-1	-	TRBJ2-7
CASSRREGEGKLFF	TGTGCCAGCAGCCGCAGGGAGGGGGAGGGAAAACTGTTTTTT	-	TRBV2	few	TRBJ1-4
CASSDTQGGWSPLHF	TGTGCCAGCAGCGATACACAGGGCGGTTGGTCACCCCTCCACTTT	-	TRBV11-2	-	TRBJ1-6
CACSRTAPGLGDEQFF	TGTGCCTGCAGCCGCACCGCCCCGGGACTAGGGGATGAGCAGTTCTTC	TRBD2	TRBV11-2	-	TRBJ2-1
CASSARDRGNTDTQYF	TGTGCCAGTAGTGCCCGGGACAGGGGAAACACAGATACGCAGTATTTT	TRBD1	TRBV19	-	TRBJ2-3
CASSFAGGYGYTF	TGTGCCAGCAGTTTTGCGGGGGGATATGGCTACACCTTC	-	TRBV28	-	TRBJ1-2
CASSPGTSGITDTQYF	TGTGCCAGCTCACCCGGGACTAGCGGAATCACAGATACGCAGTATTTT	TRBD2	TRBV18	-	TRBJ2-3
CSVEGGNTEAFF	TGCAGCGTTGAGGGAGGGAACACTGAAGCTTTCTTT	-	TRBV29-1	-	TRBJ1-1
CASSPSGGAFTDTQYF	TGTGCCAGCAGCCCGAGCGGGGGGGCTTTCACAGATACGCAGTATTTT	TRBD2	TRBV5-4	-	TRBJ2-3
CASTLDRNTEAFF	TGCGCCAGCACCTTAGACAGGAACACTGAAGCTTTCTTT	-	TRBV5-1	-	TRBJ1-1
CASSSAPGGAGGYTF	TGTGCCAGCAGTTCGGCCCCAGGGGGCGCGGGTGGCTACACCTTC	TRBD1	TRBV28	-	TRBJ1-2
CASSKGPLQETQYF	TGTGCCAGCAGTAAAGGGCCGCTGCAAGAGACCCAGTACTTC	-	TRBV2	-	TRBJ2-5
CASSQERPGGNYGYTF	TGTGCCAGCAGCCAAGAGCGGCCAGGGGGGAACTATGGCTACACCTTC	TRBD1	TRBV4-2	-	TRBJ1-2
CSVVTTGLEKLFF	TGCAGCGTTGTCACCACCGGTTTGGAAAAACTGTTTTTT	-	TRBV29-1	-	TRBJ1-4
CASSLDGSGGQYF	TGTGCCAGCAGCTTGGACGGGTCGGGGGGGCAGTACTTC	TRBD2	TRBV5-6	-	TRBJ2-7
CASSLGTTNTGELFF	TGCGCCAGCAGCTTGGGGACTACGAACACCGGGGAGCTGTTTTTT	-	TRBV5-1	-	TRBJ2-2
CASSSQDSGVYNEQFF	TGTGCCAGCAGCTCCCAAGACAGCGGGGTATACAATGAGCAGTTCTTC	TRBD2	TRBV7-6	-	TRBJ2-1
CASSLAGTDSYEQYF	TGTGCCAGCAGCTTGGCGGGGACAGATTCCTACGAGCAGTACTTC	TRBD1	TRBV5-6	once	TRBJ2-7
CASARDRGNSPLHF	TGTGCCAGTGCCCGGGACAGAGGAAATTCACCCCTCCACTTT	TRBD1	TRBV6-5	few	TRBJ1-6
CASSPFQSSGNTIYF	TGTGCCAGTAGTCCTTTTCAGTCCTCTGGAAACACCATATATTTT	-	TRBV19	few	TRBJ1-3
CASSIASRMKGYTF	TGTGCCAGTAGTATAGCGTCGAGGATGAAAGGCTACACCTTC	-	TRBV19	-	TRBJ1-2
CASSEGGTPLHF	TGCGCCAGCAGTGAAGGAGGGACACCCCTCCACTTT	-	TRBV10-1	-	TRBJ1-6
CASSLNNSPLHF	TGTGCCAGCAGTCTAAATAATTCACCCCTCCACTTT	-	TRBV14	-	TRBJ1-6
CASSVEEGQGAGNTIYF	TGTGCCAGCAGCGTAGAAGAGGGACAGGGGGCTGGAAACACCATATATTTT	TRBD1	TRBV9	-	TRBJ1-3
CASSSRQGSYYGYTF	TGTGCCAGCAGCTCCCGACAGGGGAGTTACTATGGCTACACCTTC	TRBD1	TRBV5-6	-	TRBJ1-2
CASSHGQGYEQYF	TGTGCCAGCTCGCACGGACAGGGCTACGAGCAGTACTTC	TRBD1	TRBV18	-	TRBJ2-7
CAISESPDEQYF	TGTGCCATCAGTGAGTCCCCGGACGAGCAGTACTTC	-	TRBV10-3	-	TRBJ2-7
CASSDHRGAQHF	TGTGCCAGCAGTGATCACAGGGGGGCCCAGCATTTT	TRBD1	TRBV2	few	TRBJ1-5
CASSDGLPSPQYF	TGTGCCAGCAGCGACGGTCTGCCCTCACCGCAGTACTTC	-	TRBV9	-	TRBJ2-7
CASSGDRTYEQYF	TGTGCCAGCAGTGGTGACAGGACCTACGAGCAGTACTTC	-	TRBV6-1	once	TRBJ2-7
CASSLDPSGALGYGYTF	TGCGCCAGCAGCTTGGACCCCTCGGGTGCGCTCGGCTATGGCTACACCTTC	-	TRBV5-1	-	TRBJ1-2
CASRYYRDGSPQHF	TGTGCCAGCAGGTACTACCGGGATGGCAGCCCCCAGCATTTT	-	TRBV7-3	-	TRBJ1-5
CASSRTGGAYEQYF	TGCGCCAGCAGCCGGACAGGGGGCGCCTACGAGCAGTACTTC	TRBD1	TRBV5-1	few	TRBJ2-7
CASSWTGTYEQYF	TGTGCCAGCAGTTGGACTGGGACCTACGAGCAGTACTTC	-	TRBV6-1	-	TRBJ2-7
CASSLQGLGDYGYTF	TGTGCCAGCAGTTTACAGGGTCTTGGCGACTATGGCTACACCTTC	-	TRBV6-1	-	TRBJ1-2
CASSVVSVPDTQYF	TGTGCCAGCAGCGTAGTATCAGTCCCAGATACGCAGTATTTT	-	TRBV9	-	TRBJ2-3
CAISVGDNSPLHF	TGTGCCATCAGTGTAGGGGATAATTCACCCCTCCACTTT	-	TRBV10-3	-	TRBJ1-6
CLFFGLETGELFF	TGTCTCTTTTTTGGGCTTGAAACCGGGGAGCTGTTTTTT	-	TRBV4-2	-	TRBJ2-2
CASRNGRGGINEQFF	TGTGCCAGCCGAAACGGGCGGGGGGGTATCAATGAGCAGTTCTTC	TRBD2	TRBV28	few	TRBJ2-1
CASSLGQGIADTQYF	TGTGCCAGCAGCTTGGGCCAGGGAATAGCAGATACGCAGTATTTT	-	TRBV5-5	-	TRBJ2-3
CASSGQLRGTQYF	TGCGCCAGCAGTGGCCAGCTTAGAGGGACGCAGTATTTT	-	TRBV10-1	-	TRBJ2-3
CASSNFRGGRGSPIRQETQYF	TGTGCCAGCAGCAATTTCCGGGGGGGCAGGGGTTCCCCCATTCGCCAAGAGACCCAGTACTTC	-	TRBV21-1	once	TRBJ2-5
CASSFSGVTTDTQYF	TGTGCCAGCAGCTTCTCGGGGGTAACGACAGATACGCAGTATTTT	-	TRBV11-1	-	TRBJ2-3
CASTLRGSGALNTEAFF	TGCGCCAGCACCCTAAGGGGTTCAGGGGCTCTGAACACTGAAGCTTTCTTT	-	TRBV4-1	-	TRBJ1-1
CAIRISGGESYEQYF	TGTGCCATCAGAATTAGCGGGGGGGAATCCTACGAGCAGTACTTC	TRBD2	TRBV10-3	-	TRBJ2-7
CASSFQPPGLQRRDEQFF	TGCGCCAGCAGCTTCCAACCCCCGGGACTTCAGCGGAGGGATGAGCAGTTCTTC	-	TRBV5-1	once	TRBJ2-1
CASSGQGSNQPQHF	TGTGCCAGCAGTGGACAGGGGAGCAATCAGCCCCAGCATTTT	TRBD1	TRBV25-1	once	TRBJ1-5
CAWKFMAGLSTEAFF	TGTGCCTGGAAGTTTATGGCAGGCCTCAGCACTGAAGCTTTCTTT	-	TRBV30	-	TRBJ1-1
CASSLGANTEAFF	TGTGCCAGCAGCTTAGGGGCGAACACTGAAGCTTTCTTT	-	TRBV11-2	-	TRBJ1-1